This T cell receptor beta chain emerged from a study of post-analysis software for immune sequencing data (dated by TCRdb to the mid-2010s). For the study in its entirety: The recorded disease courses included relapsing-remitting, secondary progressive and progressive-relapsing multiple sclerosis, and some patients had no subtype annotation. Patient repertoires were compared against 11 to 12 previously published healthy control repertoires from donors aged roughly 6 to 28 years. A subset of samples was prepared in parallel using single-end sample barcoding, then pooled and co-amplified after Illumina adapter ligation.

The method behind the library was PCR. The instrument was an Illumina HiSeq 2500. Unique molecular identifiers were incorporated into TCR beta cDNA libraries to reduce PCR and sequencing biases. Approximately 500,000 cDNA molecules were obtained per 1 to 10 million input T cells, so each molecule approximated one T cell. The patient libraries were prepared and sequenced using the same protocol as the earlier healthy control dataset. Within a given batch, samples were prepared together, multiplexed and sequenced on the same HiSeq lane. Regarding the original processing steps: Raw barcoded reads were processed with MIGEC, discarding single-read molecular identifier groups before consensus assembly and CDR3 extraction. Clonotype tables were post-analysed with VDJtools, and diversity was normalized by down-sampling all datasets to the smallest sample size. Repertoire overlap clustering matched CDR3 amino acid but not nucleotide sequences to correct batch-related cross-sample contamination. The public reads were run again by TCRdb, first through fastp at Q25 and then through MiXCR, and only productive beta chains were kept. Rows merge per CDR3 protein into single entries with the most common DNA and genes. TCRdb, rather than the study authors, made the V and J calls. In this sample the table shows fewer than 600,000 distinct CDR3 sequences, around 40% of which occur a single time. The ten biggest clones cover about an eighth of the sample.

The CDR3 holds 15 amino acids from the cysteine to the phenylalanine. CDR3 DNA is the only sequence kept; it has 45 bases, read in frame from the first base. CDR1 and CDR2, looked up from the germline V gene, are MGHDK and SYGVNS. V trim: 7 bases; J trim: 6 bases; unmatched bases: 12. What the study reported, not specific to this receptor: The control group was slightly older than the multiple sclerosis patient group. Significantly lower normalized Chao1 diversity was found in multiple sclerosis patients than in controls, suggesting substantial peripheral T-cell clonal expansion. Direct clustering with F measure showed strong co-clustering of samples prepared in the same batch, prompting a batch-effect correction. A handful of TRBV segments, including TRBV5-6, TRBV5-1 and TRBV20-1, were significantly more frequent in patients than controls.

TCR beta repertoires were profiled from peripheral blood of about a dozen young patients with multiple sclerosis to demonstrate the VDJtools post-analysis software. The multiple sclerosis patients were children and adolescents ranging in age from about 6 to 16 years. To note about this clonotype: Its antigen target is currently unknown. No clone much larger than this one lies a single base away; base qualities are absent.

Sequencing was performed on blood. The rearrangement joined TRBV25-1 to TRBJ2-3; 8 junctional bases match TRBD2. The receptor was derived from a girl aged 10 to 17 with multiple sclerosis. For the CDR3, the sequence is CASIREGLVWDTQYF. Here is the DNA: TGTGCCAGCATCCGGGAGGGCCTTGTGTGGGATACGCAGTATTTT.